Below, one T cell receptor (beta chain) is given with its context. No antigen is known for it. These data come from a study of response to subunit inactivated influenza vaccine. Study observations and caveats: That few new T cells are recruited by each seasonal influenza vaccination was the authors' suggestion.

The germline V gene has CDR1 SGHRS and CDR2 YFSETQ. The CDR3 has 13 residues. Trimming took 1 base from V and 9 from J, leaving 8 bases between them. TCRdb independently ran MiXCR on the RT-PCR reads; one entry per CDR3 protein. This sample carries 160,000 or so distinct CDR3 sequences, around 9.9% of them seen once, and the ten largest clones take around 12%. Here the sequenced sample was non-naive T cells sorted from PBMCs, taken 45 days after vaccination. This clonotype originated in a man aged 45-65 years who received an inactivated influenza vaccine. The chain has TRBV5-1 and TRBJ1-6, with D unclear. The CDR3 DNA reads TGCGCCAGCAGCTTGAATGCGGCTTCACCCCTCCACTTT. Its translation is CASSLNAASPLHF.